Below, 17 T cell receptor beta chains from the same sample are listed, as sequenced in a study of shared clonotypes between healthy human individuals. Sequencing was performed with immunoSEQ multiplex PCR; in TCRdb, only in-frame clones are kept and a portion is missing. The sample records some 680,000 clones, around three quarters being singletons. The sample taken for sequencing was memory CD4+ T cells sorted from blood. Noted subset: CD45RA-negative fraction. These receptors originate from a woman aged 25 to 39 in good health.

This clone was seen a few times. V is TRBV7-8 and J is TRBJ1-2, with unresolved D. The CDR3 totals 15 residues. The V and J ends lost 5 bases and 2 bases respectively, with 15 bases between them. Looked up from germline, CDR1 is SGHVS and CDR2 is FQNEAQ. The CDR3: CASSQGMDWNYGYTF. CDR3 coding DNA: TGTGCCAGCAGCCAAGGTATGGATTGGAACTATGGCTACACCTTC.

This clone was picked up a small number of times. This sequence joins TRBV14 and TRBJ2-2, with TRBD1 matching over 9 bases. Germline-derived CDR1 and CDR2 are SGHDN and FVKESK. The V gene end was trimmed by 4 bases and the J gene end by 2 bases; junction bases not matched to a gene: 5. The CDR3 is 16 residues long. The CDR3 sequence: CASSLYRGQNTGELFF. The CDR3 region has the DNA TGTGCCAGCAGCCTTTACAGGGGGCAAAACACCGGGGAGCTGTTTTTT.

The genes are TRBV7-9 and TRBJ2-7, with a possible D match to TRBD1 (5 bases). Trimming removed 4 bases at V and 5 bases at J, with 12 bases between. Per germline, CDR1 SEHNR and CDR2 FQNEAQ (reference sequence). The CDR3 is 13 amino acids. The CDR3 sequence: CASSSMTANEQYF. For the CDR3, the DNA is TGTGCCAGCAGCTCGATGACAGCAAACGAGCAGTACTTC. The complete variable domain, with remaining parts taken from reference TRBV7-9 and TRBJ2-7, reads DTGVSQNPRHKITKRGQNVTFRCDPISEHNRLYWYRQTLGQGPEFLTYFQNEAQLEKSRLLSDRFSAERPKGSFSTLEIQRTEQGDSAMYLCASSSMTANEQYFGPGTRLTVT.

The V gene is TRBV7-2, the J gene TRBJ2-6; 7 nucleotides match TRBD1. Germline CDR1 and CDR2: SGHTA and FQGNSA. The V segment lost 5 bases and the J segment 0 bases; nucleotides outside the gene matches: 4. This CDR3 comprises 16 residues. CDR3 sequence reads: CASSPTGSSGANVLTF. The CDR3 DNA is TGTGCCAGCAGCCCGACAGGGAGCTCTGGGGCCAACGTCCTGACTTTC.

The chain uses TRBV6-1 and TRBJ2-4, with a possible D match to TRBD2 (6 bases). Germline assignment: CDR1 MNHNS and CDR2 SASEGT. Trimming pared 6 bases from V and 0 bases from J, leaving 12 bases between. The CDR3 runs 15 residues. In nucleotides, the CDR3 is TGTGCCAGCAGGGAGGGCACACTAGCCAAAAACATTCAGTACTTC. Translating it yields CASREGTLAKNIQYF.

The sample holds a few counts of this clone. The rearrangement uses TRBV9 and TRBJ1-1; possibly TRBD1 for D (5 bases). Between the trimmed V and J ends, which lost 0 bases and 6 bases, there was a span of 15 bases. Germline assignment: CDR1 SGDLS and CDR2 YYNGEE. CDR3 size: 15 residues. CDR3 region: CASSVVPGNYPEAFF. The CDR3, as DNA: TGTGCCAGCAGCGTAGTCCCAGGGAATTACCCTGAAGCTTTCTTT.

Comment on this clone: Other DNA sequences in this specimen translate into the identical CDR3. The chain links TRBV6-4 to TRBJ2-2; D gene uncertain. The V end lost 4 bases, the J end lost 2 bases, and 5 bases lay between the germline ends. The CDR3 covers 13 residues. The germline CDR1 and CDR2 sequences are MRHNA and SNTAGT. CDR3 protein: CASSAQNTGELFF. CDR3 DNA: TGTGCCAGCAGTGCGCAAAACACCGGGGAGCTGTTTTTT.

The chain links TRBV28 to TRBJ1-5; 8 positions agree with TRBD1. The junction had 8 bases not matched to a gene; V was cut back by 8 bases and J by 2 bases. This CDR3 is built from 15 residues. Per the germline V gene, CDR1 is MDHEN and CDR2 is SYDVKM. The CDR3 nucleotides are TGTGCCAGCCACGACAGGGGACAGGGCAATCAGCCCCAGCATTTT. This encodes CASHDRGQGNQPQHF.

V usage is TRBV7-8 and J usage is TRBJ1-2, with D possibly matching TRBD1 (5 bases). The germline CDR1 and CDR2 sequences are SGHVS and FQNEAQ. This CDR3 has 15 residues. Trimming cost V 0 bases and J 7 bases, with 15 bases left between them. The CDR3 DNA sequence: TGTGCCAGCAGCTTAGCTACGGCAGGGCAGGGTGGCTACACCTTC. Translated: CASSLATAGQGGYTF.

This chain links TRBV11-2 with TRBJ2-7; TRBD2 agrees at 11 bases. Trimming took 7 bases from V and 3 from J; bases not matched to a gene: 5. CDR3 length: 14 residues. Germline CDR1 SGHAT, CDR2 FQNNGV. CDR3 protein: CASKNLAGGYEQYF. DNA for the CDR3: TGTGCCAGCAAGAACCTAGCGGGGGGCTACGAGCAGTACTTC.

The chain has TRBV7-6 and TRBJ2-6; D is tentatively TRBD1 or TRBD2 (5 bases each). Trimming shortened V by 4 bases and J by 2 bases, and 24 bases separated the two germline ends. The germline V gene has CDR1 SGHVS and CDR2 FNYEAQ. This CDR3 comprises 20 residues. CDR3 loop: CASSSHRTSPRGTGANVLTF. CDR3 nucleotide sequence: TGTGCCAGCAGCTCCCACCGGACAAGCCCAAGAGGGACTGGGGCCAACGTCCTGACTTTC.

This clone was counted only a few times. The rearrangement joins TRBV25-1 to TRBJ2-5; the D gene is possibly TRBD1 (5 bases). Trimming removed 6 bases from V and 4 bases from J, with 6 bases in between. CDR1 MGHDK and CDR2 SYGVNS come from the germline V gene. The CDR3 consists of 11 residues. CDR3 nucleotides: TGTGCCAGCAGCAGGGTAGAGACCCAGTACTTC. Translation: CASSRVETQYF.

The chain is built from TRBV19 and TRBJ2-7; D may be TRBD2 (5 bases). The V gene's germline CDR1 is LNHDA and CDR2 SQIVND (reference sequence). The CDR3 length is 12 residues. Trimming took 6 bases from V and 4 from J, leaving 10 bases between them. The CDR3 sequence: CASSPGYYEQYF. The CDR3 region has the DNA TGTGCCAGTAGCCCGGGGTATTACGAGCAGTACTTC.

J is TRBJ2-5 and V is TRBV5-6, with 8 bases lining up with TRBD1. The CDR3 loop spans 16 amino acids. After removal of 0 bases from V and 5 bases from J, the junction contained 9 bases not matched to a gene. CDR1 and CDR2 (germline): SGHDT, YYEEEE. This CDR3 reads CASSLELGQGRETQYF. The CDR3 DNA reads TGTGCCAGCAGCTTGGAGCTAGGACAGGGACGGGAGACCCAGTACTTC. The full variable domain, completed using reference TRBV5-6 and TRBJ2-5, is DAGVTQSPTHLIKTRGQQVTLRCSPKSGHDTVSWYQQALGQGPQFIFQYYEEEERQRGNFPDRFSGHQFPNYSSELNVNALLLGDSALYLCASSLELGQGRETQYFGPGTRLLVL.

CDR3 amino acids: CASSPGGESEKLFF. Here the CDR3 DNA reads TGTGCCAGCAGCCCCGGGGGGGAAAGCGAAAAACTGTTTTTT. The chain carries TRBV7-9 and TRBJ1-4; D is perhaps TRBD1 (5 bases). The CDR3 is 14 amino acids. The V gene lost 5 bases and the J gene lost 8 bases, with 15 bases spanning the gap. Germline V gene data show CDR1 as SEHNR and CDR2 as FQNEAQ (reference sequence).

The chain is built from TRBV7-9 and TRBJ2-3; 15 positions agree with TRBD2. The CDR3 totals 16 residues. Germline CDR1 and CDR2: SEHNR and FQNEAQ (reference sequence). V shed 4 bases and J 5 bases; nucleotides not matched to a gene: 4. The CDR3 protein is CASSSGLAGGRDTQYF. The CDR3 DNA reads TGTGCCAGCAGCTCGGGACTAGCGGGAGGTCGAGATACGCAGTATTTT.

J is TRBJ1-5 and V is TRBV11-3; TRBD1 matches at 7 bases. V shed 1 base, J shed 5 bases, and the junction held 11 bases outside the gene matches. The length of the CDR3 is 17 residues. Per germline, CDR1 SGHNT and CDR2 YENEEA. The CDR3 bases are TGTGCCAGCAGCTTAGTATTTGAGCGAGGGGGCGATCAGCCCCAGCATTTT. Translated: CASSLVFERGGDQPQHF.